This TCR beta chain was found in a study of T cell responses to AZD1222 COVID-19 vaccine. Overall study: Second-dose intervals of approximately 4 or approximately 12 weeks were pooled.

The study, taken as a whole, reports: Per reports, nearly half of all spike-specific TCRs target regions that are unmutated in variants. Donors, mostly white British, included more females; clonal diversity was possibly underestimated. Repertoires were collected only later (after the peak T cell response had occurred).

From germline, CDR1 is SGDLS and CDR2 YYNGEE. This CDR3 comprises 15 residues. The V and J ends lost 3 bases and 7 bases respectively, with 19 bases between them. TCRdb's copy holds only in-frame clones and misses some; the assay was immunoSEQ multiplex PCR. Found here are 100,000 or so clones, 90% to 95% of them singletons; the top ten hold more than 2%. Comments on this clone: Its antigen is undetermined.

The sequence came from an adult in good health. The chain uses TRBV9 and TRBJ1-2; D might be TRBD1 (6 bases). Sequencing was performed on peripheral blood, taken on day 0 of AZD1222 vaccination. The CDR3 protein is CASSARVWGRIGYTF. The DNA for the CDR3 is TGTGCCAGCAGCGCCCGTGTCTGGGGGCGTATTGGCTACACCTTC. The full variable domain, in which reference TRBV9 and TRBJ1-2 provide the parts outside the CDR3, is DSGVTQTPKHLITATGQRVTLRCSPRSGDLSVYWYQQSLDQGLQFLIQYYNGEERAKGNILERFSAQQFPDLHSELNLSSLELGDSALYFCASSARVWGRIGYTFGSGTRLTVV.